The rows below give T cell receptor beta chains drawn from one sample of a study of T cells in localized non-small cell lung cancer. Some clones are missing from TCRdb's copy, which holds only in-frame ones; the method was immunoSEQ multiplex PCR. Of 50,000 to 75,000 clones listed, 70% to 90% are singletons. Source: peripheral blood, taken before any cancer treatment. Receptors originate from a man aged 35 to 69 with stage I squamous cell lung carcinoma. CDR3s include the opening cysteine and the closing phenylalanine or tryptophan. Each record gives: clone size, V gene, D gene, J gene, CDR3 DNA, CDR3 protein. The D gene is left open where the match is weak. Expanded clones get a size class; other rows say once, few or many, or leave the size out.

size: NA; V: TRBV9; D: TRBD1; J: TRBJ1-2; DNA: TGTGCCAGCAGCCCTCGGGACAGTTATAATTATGGCTACACCTTC; CDR3: CASSPRDSYNYGYTF
size: NA; V: TRBV6-6; D: NA; J: TRBJ1-1; DNA: TGTGCCAGCAGTTACGGTGGTGGGAGCACTGAAGCTTTCTTT; CDR3: CASSYGGGSTEAFF
size: NA; V: TRBV28; D: NA; J: TRBJ1-2; DNA: TGTGCCAGCAGTTTAAGAGGTTTCGGCTACACCTTC; CDR3: CASSLRGFGYTF
size: once; V: TRBV28; D: TRBD2; J: TRBJ2-3; DNA: TGTGCCAGCAGTTTATTCCTCGGGCGGGAGGGGGTAAGCACAGATACGCAGTATTTT; CDR3: CASSLFLGREGVSTDTQYF
size: NA; V: TRBV4-3; D: TRBD1; J: TRBJ1-2; DNA: TGCGCCAGCAGCCAAGATGGACAGGGTGACTATGGCTACACCTTC; CDR3: CASSQDGQGDYGYTF
size: NA; V: TRBV7-2; D: NA; J: TRBJ2-3; DNA: TGTGCCAGCAGCTTATATCGTGAAGATACGCAGTATTTT; CDR3: CASSLYREDTQYF
size: NA; V: TRBV7-9; D: TRBD1; J: TRBJ2-1; DNA: TGTGCCAGCAGCACCGGGACAGGGGATAATGAGCAGTTCTTC; CDR3: CASSTGTGDNEQFF
size: once; V: TRBV7-9; D: TRBD2; J: TRBJ2-7; DNA: TGTGCCAGCAGCTTAGCCCTTAGCGGGGTTTACTACGAGCAGTACTTC; CDR3: CASSLALSGVYYEQYF
size: few; V: TRBV30; D: NA; J: TRBJ1-1; DNA: TGTGCCTGGAGTCCGCCCTCCCACACTGAAGCTTTCTTT; CDR3: CAWSPPSHTEAFF
size: NA; V: TRBV10-3; D: NA; J: TRBJ2-1; DNA: TGTGCCATCAGCTCCAGCGGGACAACGTACAATGAGCAGTTCTTC; CDR3: CAISSSGTTYNEQFF
size: NA; V: TRBV7-8; D: NA; J: TRBJ2-5; DNA: TGTGCCAGCAGCCGGACTAGAGGGGGAGAGACCCAGTACTTC; CDR3: CASSRTRGGETQYF
size: NA; V: TRBV14; D: TRBD1; J: TRBJ2-1; DNA: TGTGCCAGCCGGGACAGGGATGAGAATGAGCAGTTCTTC; CDR3: CASRDRDENEQFF
size: NA; V: TRBV5-4; D: NA; J: TRBJ1-5; DNA: TGTGCCAGCAGCTCGGAAAATCAGCCCCAGCATTTT; CDR3: CASSSENQPQHF